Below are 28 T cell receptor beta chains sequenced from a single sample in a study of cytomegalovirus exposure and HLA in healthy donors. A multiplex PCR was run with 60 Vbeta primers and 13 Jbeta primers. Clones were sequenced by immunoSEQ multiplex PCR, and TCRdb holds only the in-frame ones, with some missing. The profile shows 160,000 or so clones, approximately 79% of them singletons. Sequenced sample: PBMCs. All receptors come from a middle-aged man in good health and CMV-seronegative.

CDR3 sequence reads: CATSRARDRGYEQYF. The CDR3 bases are TGTGCCACCAGCAGAGCCCGGGACAGGGGGTACGAGCAGTACTTC. The V and J genes are TRBV15 and TRBJ2-7; 11 nucleotides match TRBD1. The CDR3 covers 15 residues. V was pared by 1 base and J by 4 bases, with 3 bases of the junction left unmatched. The germline V gene has CDR1 LNHNV and CDR2 YYDKDF (reference sequence).

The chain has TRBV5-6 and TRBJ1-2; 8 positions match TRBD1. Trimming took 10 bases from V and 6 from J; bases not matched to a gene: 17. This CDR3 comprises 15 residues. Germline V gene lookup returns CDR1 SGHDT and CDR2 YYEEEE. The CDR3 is CAGSGTGDPLHGYTF. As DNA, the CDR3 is TGTGCCGGGTCCGGGACAGGAGATCCCCTCCATGGCTACACCTTC.

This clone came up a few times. The CDR3 is CASSLSRAAEEQFF. The CDR3 DNA follows: TGTGCCAGCAGCTTAAGTCGAGCTGCGGAAGAGCAGTTCTTC. The chain links TRBV7-9 to TRBJ2-1; D is uncertain. Per germline, CDR1 SEHNR and CDR2 FQNEAQ (reference sequence). The CDR3 length is 14 residues. V lost 2 bases to trimming and J lost 10 bases, with 15 bases between them. The full variable domain, in which reference TRBV7-9 and TRBJ2-1 provide the parts outside the CDR3, is DTGVSQNPRHKITKRGQNVTFRCDPISEHNRLYWYRQTLGQGPEFLTYFQNEAQLEKSRLLSDRFSAERPKGSFSTLEIQRTEQGDSAMYLCASSLSRAAEEQFFGPGTRLTVL.

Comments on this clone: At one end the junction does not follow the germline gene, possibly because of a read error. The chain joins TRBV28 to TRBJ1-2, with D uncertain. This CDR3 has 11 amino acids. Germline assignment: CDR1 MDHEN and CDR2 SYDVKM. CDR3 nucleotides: TGTGCCAGCAGTCTCCCGGATAGCTATACCTTC. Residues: CASSLPDSYTF.

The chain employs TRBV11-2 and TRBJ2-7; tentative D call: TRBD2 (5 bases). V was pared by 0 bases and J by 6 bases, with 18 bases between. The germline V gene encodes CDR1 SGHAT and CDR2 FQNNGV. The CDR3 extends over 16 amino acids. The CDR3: CASSLDRLSGMGEQYF. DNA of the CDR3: TGTGCCAGCAGCTTAGATCGGCTAAGCGGTATGGGCGAGCAGTACTTC.

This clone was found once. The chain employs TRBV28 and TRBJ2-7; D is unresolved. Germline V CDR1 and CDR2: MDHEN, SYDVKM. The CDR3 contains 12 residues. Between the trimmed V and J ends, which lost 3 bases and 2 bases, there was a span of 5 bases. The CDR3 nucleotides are TGTGCCAGCAGTTTTTCGGCCTACGAGCAGTACTTC. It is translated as CASSFSAYEQYF.

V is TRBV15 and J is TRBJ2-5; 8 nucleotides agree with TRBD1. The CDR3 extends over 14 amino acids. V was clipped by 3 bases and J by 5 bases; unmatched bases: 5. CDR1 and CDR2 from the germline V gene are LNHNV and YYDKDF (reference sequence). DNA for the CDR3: TGTGCCACCAGCAGGCAGGGGGCGCGGGAGACCCAGTACTTC. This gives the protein CATSRQGARETQYF.

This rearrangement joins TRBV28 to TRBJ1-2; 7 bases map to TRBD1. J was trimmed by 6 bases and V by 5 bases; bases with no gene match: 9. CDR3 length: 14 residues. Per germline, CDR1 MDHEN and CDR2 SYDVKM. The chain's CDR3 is CASSSSGTADGYTF. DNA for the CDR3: TGTGCCAGCAGTAGCTCCGGGACAGCGGATGGCTACACCTTC.

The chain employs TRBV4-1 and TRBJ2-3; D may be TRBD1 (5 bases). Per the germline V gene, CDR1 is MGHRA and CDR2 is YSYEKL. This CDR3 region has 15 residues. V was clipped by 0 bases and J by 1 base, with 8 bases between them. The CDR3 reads CASSQEDSRTDTQYF. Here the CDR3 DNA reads TGCGCCAGCAGCCAAGAAGACAGCCGCACAGATACGCAGTATTTT.

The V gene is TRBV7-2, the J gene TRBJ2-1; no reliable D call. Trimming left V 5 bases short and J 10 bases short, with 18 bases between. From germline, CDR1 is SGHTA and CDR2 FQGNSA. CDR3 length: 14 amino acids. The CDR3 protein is CASSPDWVQREQFF. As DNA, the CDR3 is TGTGCCAGCAGCCCAGACTGGGTACAAAGAGAGCAGTTCTTC. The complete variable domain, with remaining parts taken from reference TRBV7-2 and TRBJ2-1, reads GAGVSQSPSNKVTEKGKDVELRCDPISGHTALYWYRQSLGQGLEFLIYFQGNSAPDKSGLPSDRFSAERTGGSVSTLTIQRTQQEDSAVYLCASSPDWVQREQFFGPGTRLTVL.

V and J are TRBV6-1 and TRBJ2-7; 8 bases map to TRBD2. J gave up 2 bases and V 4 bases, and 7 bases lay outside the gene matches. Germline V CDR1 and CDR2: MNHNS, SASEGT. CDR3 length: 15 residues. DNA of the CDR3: TGTGCCAGCAGTGGGGAGCGGGAGATTCCCTACGAGCAGTACTTC. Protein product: CASSGEREIPYEQYF.

In DNA form, the CDR3 reads TGTGCCAGCAGCCCGGGACAGGACTATGGCTACACCTTC. This gives the protein CASSPGQDYGYTF. The J gene is TRBJ1-2, the V gene TRBV11-2; 8 nucleotides align to TRBD1. CDR3 length: 13 residues. Germline CDR1 is SGHAT and CDR2 is FQNNGV. Trimming at V came to 5 bases and at J to 3 bases, leaving 2 bases not matched to a gene.

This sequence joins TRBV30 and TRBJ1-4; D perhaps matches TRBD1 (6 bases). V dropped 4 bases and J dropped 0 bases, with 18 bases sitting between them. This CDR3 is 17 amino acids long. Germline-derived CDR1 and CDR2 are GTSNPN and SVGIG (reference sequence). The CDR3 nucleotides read TGTGCCTGGAATCTGGACAGAGGAAAGTCAACTAATGAAAAACTGTTTTTT. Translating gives CAWNLDRGKSTNEKLFF.

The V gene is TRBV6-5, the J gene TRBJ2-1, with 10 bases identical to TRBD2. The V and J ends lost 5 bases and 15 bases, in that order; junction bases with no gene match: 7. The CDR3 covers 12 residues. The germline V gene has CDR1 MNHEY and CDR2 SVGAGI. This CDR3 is CASSKEGLAWFF. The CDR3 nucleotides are TGTGCCAGCAGTAAAGAGGGACTAGCGTGGTTCTTC.

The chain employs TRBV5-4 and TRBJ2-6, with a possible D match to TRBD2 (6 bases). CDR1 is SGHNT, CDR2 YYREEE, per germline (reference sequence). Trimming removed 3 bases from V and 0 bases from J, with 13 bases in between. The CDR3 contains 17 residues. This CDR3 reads CASSSGLRSSGANVLTF. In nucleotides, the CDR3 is TGTGCCAGCAGCTCGGGACTGCGGAGCTCTGGGGCCAACGTCCTGACTTTC.

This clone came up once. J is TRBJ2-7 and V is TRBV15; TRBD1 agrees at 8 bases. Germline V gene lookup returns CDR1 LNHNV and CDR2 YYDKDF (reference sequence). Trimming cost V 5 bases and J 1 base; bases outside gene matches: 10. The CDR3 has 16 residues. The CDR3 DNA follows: TGTGCCACCAGCGAGAGGGGCCGGGACAGGTCCTACGAGCAGTACTTC. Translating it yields CATSERGRDRSYEQYF.

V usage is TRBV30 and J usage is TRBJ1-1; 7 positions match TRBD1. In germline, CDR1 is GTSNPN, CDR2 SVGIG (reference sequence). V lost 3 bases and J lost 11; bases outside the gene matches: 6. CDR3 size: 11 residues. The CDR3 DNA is TGTGCCTGGAGGGGGACAGAAGAGGCTTTCTTT. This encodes CAWRGTEEAFF. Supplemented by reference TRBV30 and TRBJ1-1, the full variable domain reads SQTIHQWPATLVQPVGSPLSLECTVEGTSNPNLYWYRQAAGRGLQLLFYSVGIGQISSEVPQNLSASRPQDRQFILSSKKLLLSDSGFYLCAWRGTEEAFFGQGTRLTVV.

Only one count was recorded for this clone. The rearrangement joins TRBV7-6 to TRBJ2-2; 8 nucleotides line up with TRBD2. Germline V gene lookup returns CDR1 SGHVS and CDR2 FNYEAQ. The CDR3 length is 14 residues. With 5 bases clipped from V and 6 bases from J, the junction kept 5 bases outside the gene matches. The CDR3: CASSRAGEAGELFF. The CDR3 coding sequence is TGTGCCAGCAGCCGAGCGGGAGAGGCCGGGGAGCTGTTTTTT.

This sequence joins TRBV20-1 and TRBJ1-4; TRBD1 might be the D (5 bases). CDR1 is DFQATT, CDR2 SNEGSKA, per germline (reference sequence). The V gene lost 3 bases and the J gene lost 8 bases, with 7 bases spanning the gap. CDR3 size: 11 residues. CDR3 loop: CSASKGEKLFF. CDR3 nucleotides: TGCAGTGCTAGTAAGGGGGAAAAACTGTTTTTT.

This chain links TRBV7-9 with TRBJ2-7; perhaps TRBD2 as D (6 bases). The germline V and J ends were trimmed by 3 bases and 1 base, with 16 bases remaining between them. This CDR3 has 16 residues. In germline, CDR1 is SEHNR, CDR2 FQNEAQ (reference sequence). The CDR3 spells CASSLGGGRVSYEQYF. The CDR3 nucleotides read TGTGCCAGCAGCTTGGGAGGCGGAAGGGTGTCCTACGAGCAGTACTTC.

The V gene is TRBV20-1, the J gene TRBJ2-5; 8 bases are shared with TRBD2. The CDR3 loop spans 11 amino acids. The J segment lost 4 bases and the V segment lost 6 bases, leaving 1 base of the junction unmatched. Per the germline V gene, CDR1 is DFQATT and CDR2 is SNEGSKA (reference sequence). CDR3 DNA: TGCAGTGCCCTAGCGGGAGAGACCCAGTACTTC. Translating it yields CSALAGETQYF.

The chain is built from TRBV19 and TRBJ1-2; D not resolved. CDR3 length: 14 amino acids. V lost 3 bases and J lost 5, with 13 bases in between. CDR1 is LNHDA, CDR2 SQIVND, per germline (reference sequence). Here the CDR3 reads CASSMEGRRYGYTF. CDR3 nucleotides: TGTGCCAGTAGTATGGAAGGGAGAAGGTATGGCTACACCTTC.

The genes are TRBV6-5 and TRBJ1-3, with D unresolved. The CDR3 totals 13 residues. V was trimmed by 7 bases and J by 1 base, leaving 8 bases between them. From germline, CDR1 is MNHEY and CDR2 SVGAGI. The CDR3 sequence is CASNDISGNTIYF. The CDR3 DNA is TGTGCCAGCAACGACATTTCTGGAAACACCATATATTTT.

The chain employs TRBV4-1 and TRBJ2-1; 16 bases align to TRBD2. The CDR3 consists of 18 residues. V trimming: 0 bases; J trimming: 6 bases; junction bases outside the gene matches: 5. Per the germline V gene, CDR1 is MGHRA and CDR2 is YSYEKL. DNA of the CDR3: TGCGCCAGCAGCCAAGATCGGGGGACTAGCGGGAGGGCCAATGAGCAGTTCTTC. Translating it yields CASSQDRGTSGRANEQFF.

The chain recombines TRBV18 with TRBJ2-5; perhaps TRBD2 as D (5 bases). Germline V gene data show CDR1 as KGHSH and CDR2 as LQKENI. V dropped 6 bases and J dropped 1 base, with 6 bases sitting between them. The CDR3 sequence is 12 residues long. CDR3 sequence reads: CASSRGQETQYF. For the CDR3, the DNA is TGTGCCAGCTCTCGGGGCCAAGAGACCCAGTACTTC.

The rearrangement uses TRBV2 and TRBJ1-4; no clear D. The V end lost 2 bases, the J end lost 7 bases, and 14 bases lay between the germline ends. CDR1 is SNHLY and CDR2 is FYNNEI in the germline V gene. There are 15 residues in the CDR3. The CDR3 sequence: CASSEWAGRREKLFF. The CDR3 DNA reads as TGTGCCAGCAGTGAATGGGCAGGAAGACGTGAAAAACTGTTTTTT.

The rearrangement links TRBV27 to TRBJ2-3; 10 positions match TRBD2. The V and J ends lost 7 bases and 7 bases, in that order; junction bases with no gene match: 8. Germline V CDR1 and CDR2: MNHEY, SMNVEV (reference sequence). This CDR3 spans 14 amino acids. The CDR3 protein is CASTAGGPKNTQYF. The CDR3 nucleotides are TGTGCCAGCACAGCGGGAGGGCCGAAGAATACGCAGTATTTT.

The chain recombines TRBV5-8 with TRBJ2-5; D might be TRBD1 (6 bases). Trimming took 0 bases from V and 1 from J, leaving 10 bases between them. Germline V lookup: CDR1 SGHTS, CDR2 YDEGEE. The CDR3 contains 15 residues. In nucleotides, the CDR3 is TGTGCCAGCAGCTTGGCCGACAGGTCCCAAGAGACCCAGTACTTC. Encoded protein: CASSLADRSQETQYF.